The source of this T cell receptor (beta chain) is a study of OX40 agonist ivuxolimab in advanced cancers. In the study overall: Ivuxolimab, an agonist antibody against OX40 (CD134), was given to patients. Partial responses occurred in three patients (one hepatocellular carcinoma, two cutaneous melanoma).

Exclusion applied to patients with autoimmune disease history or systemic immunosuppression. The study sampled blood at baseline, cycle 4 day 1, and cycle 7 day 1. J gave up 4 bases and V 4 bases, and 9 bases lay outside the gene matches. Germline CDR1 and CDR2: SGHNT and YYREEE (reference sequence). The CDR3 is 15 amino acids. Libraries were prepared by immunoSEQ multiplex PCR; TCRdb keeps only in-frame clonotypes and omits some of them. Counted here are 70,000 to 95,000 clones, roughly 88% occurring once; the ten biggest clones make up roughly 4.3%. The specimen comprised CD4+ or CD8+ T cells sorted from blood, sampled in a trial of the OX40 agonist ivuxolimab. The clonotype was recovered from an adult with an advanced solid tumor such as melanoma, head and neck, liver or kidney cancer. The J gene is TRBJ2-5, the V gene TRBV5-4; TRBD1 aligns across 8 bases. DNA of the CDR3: TGTGCCAGCAGCCCACCGGGACAGGCGTCAGAGACCCAGTACTTC. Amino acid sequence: CASSPPGQASETQYF.